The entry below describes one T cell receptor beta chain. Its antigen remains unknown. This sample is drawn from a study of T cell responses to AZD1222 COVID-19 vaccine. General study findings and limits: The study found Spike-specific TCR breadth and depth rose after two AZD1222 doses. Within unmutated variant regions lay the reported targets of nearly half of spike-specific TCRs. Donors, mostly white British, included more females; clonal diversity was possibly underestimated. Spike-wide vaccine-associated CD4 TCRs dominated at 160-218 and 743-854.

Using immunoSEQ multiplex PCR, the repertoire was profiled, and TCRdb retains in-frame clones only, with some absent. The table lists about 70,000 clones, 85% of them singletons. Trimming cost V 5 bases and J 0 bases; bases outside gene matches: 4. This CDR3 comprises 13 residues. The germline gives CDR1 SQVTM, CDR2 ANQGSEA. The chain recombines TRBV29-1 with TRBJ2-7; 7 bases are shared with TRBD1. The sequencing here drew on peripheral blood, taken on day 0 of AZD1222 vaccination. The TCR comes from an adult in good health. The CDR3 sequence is CSVQGESSYEQYF. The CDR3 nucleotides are TGCAGCGTTCAGGGGGAGTCCTCCTACGAGCAGTACTTC.